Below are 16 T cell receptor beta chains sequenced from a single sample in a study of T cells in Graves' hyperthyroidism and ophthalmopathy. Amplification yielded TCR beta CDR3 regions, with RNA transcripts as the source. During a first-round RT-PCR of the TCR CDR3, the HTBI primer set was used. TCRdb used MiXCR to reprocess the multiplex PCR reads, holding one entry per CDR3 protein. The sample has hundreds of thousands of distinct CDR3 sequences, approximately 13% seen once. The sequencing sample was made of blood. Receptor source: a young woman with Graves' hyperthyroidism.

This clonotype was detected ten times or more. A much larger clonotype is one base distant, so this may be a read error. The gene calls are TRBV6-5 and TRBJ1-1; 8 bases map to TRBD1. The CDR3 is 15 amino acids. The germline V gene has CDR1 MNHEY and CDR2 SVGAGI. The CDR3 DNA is TGTGCCAGCAGTTACCCAGGGACAGGCAACACTGAAGCTTCCTTT. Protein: CASSYPGTGNTEASF.

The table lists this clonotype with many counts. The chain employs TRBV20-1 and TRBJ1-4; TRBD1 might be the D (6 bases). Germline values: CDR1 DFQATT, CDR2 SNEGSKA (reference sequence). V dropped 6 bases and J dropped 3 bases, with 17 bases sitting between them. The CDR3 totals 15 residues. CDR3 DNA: TGCAGTGCAGGATCGGGGGCGTCGGCTAATGAAAAACTGTTTTTT. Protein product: CSAGSGASANEKLFF.

The CDR3 spells CATSEGADRPTSSGANVLTF. DNA of the CDR3: TGTGCCACCAGTGAGGGAGCCGACAGGCCGACAAGCTCTGGGGCCAACGTCCTGACTTTC. The chain combines TRBV24-1 with TRBJ2-6; weak D call: TRBD1 (6 bases). Germline CDR1 reads KGHDR; CDR2 reads SFDVKD. Trimming stripped 4 bases from V and 0 bases from J, with 21 bases between. This CDR3 contains 20 residues.

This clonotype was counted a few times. The CDR3 reads CASSPSGGNNEKLFF. The CDR3, as DNA: TGTGCCAGCAGCCCTTCGGGGGGGAATAATGAAAAACTGTTTTTT. The J gene is TRBJ1-4, the V gene TRBV4-2; maybe TRBD1 (5 bases). V was cut by 4 bases and J by 4 bases, with 13 bases left in between. From germline, CDR1 is LGHNA and CDR2 YNFKEQ. The CDR3 totals 15 residues.

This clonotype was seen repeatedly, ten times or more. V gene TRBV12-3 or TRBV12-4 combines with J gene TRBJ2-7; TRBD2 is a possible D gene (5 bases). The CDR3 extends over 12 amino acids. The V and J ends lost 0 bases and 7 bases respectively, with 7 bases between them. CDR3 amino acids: CASSLAPGEQYF. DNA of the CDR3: TGTGCCAGCAGTTTAGCGCCGGGGGAGCAGTACTTC.

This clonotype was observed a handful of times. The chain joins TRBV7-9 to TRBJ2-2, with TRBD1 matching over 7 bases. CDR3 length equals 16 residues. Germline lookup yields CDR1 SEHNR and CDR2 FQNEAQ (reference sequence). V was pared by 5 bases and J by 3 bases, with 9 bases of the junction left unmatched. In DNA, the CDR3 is TGTGCCAGCAGCCCAATGACAGGGTTACACACCGGGGAGCTGTTTTTT. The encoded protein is CASSPMTGLHTGELFF.

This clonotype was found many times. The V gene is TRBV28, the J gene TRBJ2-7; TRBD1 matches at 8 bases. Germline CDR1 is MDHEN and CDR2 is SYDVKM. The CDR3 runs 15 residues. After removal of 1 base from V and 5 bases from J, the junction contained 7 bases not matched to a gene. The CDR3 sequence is CASSLLQQGVDEQYF. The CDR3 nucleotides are TGTGCCAGCAGTTTATTGCAACAGGGGGTCGACGAGCAGTACTTC.

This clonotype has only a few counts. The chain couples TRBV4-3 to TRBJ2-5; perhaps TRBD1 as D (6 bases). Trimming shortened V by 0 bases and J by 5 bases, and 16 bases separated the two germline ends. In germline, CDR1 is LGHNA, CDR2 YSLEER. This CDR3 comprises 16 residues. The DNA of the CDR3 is TGCGCCAGCAGCCAAGACCGGGCCTCTCAGGGGGAGACCCAGTACTTC. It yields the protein CASSQDRASQGETQYF.

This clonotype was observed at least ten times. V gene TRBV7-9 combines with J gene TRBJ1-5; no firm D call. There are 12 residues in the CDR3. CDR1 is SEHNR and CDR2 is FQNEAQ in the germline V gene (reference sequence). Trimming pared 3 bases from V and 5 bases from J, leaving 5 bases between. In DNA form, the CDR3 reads TGTGCCAGCAGCTTGAGAGATCAGCCCCAGCATTTT. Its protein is CASSLRDQPQHF.

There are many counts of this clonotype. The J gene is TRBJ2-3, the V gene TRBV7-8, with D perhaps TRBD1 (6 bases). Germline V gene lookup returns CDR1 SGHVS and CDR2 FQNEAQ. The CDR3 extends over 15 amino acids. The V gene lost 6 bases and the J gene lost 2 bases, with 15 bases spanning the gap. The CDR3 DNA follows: TGTGCCAGCAGTCACGGGACATCCTTCACAGATACGCAGTATTTT. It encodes CASSHGTSFTDTQYF.

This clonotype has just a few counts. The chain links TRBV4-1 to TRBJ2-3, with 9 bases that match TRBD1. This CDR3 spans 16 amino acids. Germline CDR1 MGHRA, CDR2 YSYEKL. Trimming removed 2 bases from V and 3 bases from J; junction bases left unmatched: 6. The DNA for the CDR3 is TGCGCCAGCAGCCAAACAGGGGACAGGGCAACAGATACGCAGTATTTT. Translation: CASSQTGDRATDTQYF.

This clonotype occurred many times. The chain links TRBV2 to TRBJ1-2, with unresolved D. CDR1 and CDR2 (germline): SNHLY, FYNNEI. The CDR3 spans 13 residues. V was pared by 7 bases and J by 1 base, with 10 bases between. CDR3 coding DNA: TGTGCCAGCATTCTTGGCAGTAACTATGGCTACACCTTC. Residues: CASILGSNYGYTF.

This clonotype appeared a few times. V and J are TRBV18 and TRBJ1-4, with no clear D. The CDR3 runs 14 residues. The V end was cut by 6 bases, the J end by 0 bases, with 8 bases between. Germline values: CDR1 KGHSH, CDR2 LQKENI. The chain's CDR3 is CASSQTTTNEKLFF. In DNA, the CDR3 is TGTGCCAGCTCCCAAACCACAACTAATGAAAAACTGTTTTTT.

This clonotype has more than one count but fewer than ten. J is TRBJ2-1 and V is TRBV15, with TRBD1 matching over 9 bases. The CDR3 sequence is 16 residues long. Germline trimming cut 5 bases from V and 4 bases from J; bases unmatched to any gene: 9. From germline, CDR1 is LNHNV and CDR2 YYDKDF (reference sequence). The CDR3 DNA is TGTGCCACCAGCGCCCGCGACAGGGGGTCTTACAATGAGCAGTTCTTC. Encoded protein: CATSARDRGSYNEQFF.

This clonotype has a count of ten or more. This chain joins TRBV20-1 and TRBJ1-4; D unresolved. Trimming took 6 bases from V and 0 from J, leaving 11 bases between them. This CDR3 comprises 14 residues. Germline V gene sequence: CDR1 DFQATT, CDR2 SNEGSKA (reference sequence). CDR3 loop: CSAPHRTTNEKLFF. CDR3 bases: TGCAGTGCGCCCCATCGCACAACTAATGAAAAACTGTTTTTT.

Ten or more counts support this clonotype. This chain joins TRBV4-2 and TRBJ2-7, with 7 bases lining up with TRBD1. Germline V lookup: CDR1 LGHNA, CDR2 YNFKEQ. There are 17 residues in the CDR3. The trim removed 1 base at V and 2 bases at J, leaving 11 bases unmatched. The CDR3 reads CASSQGESGQIPYEQYF. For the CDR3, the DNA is TGTGCCAGCAGCCAAGGGGAGTCGGGACAGATTCCCTACGAGCAGTACTTC.